This TCR beta chain derives from a study of cytomegalovirus exposure and HLA in healthy donors. PCR involved 60 Vbeta and 13 Jbeta primers. The authors' processing: The count from a later analysis was 65 million to 90 million unique TCR beta chains, some 9.9 million of them shared. Some clones are missing from TCRdb's copy, which holds only in-frame ones; the method was immunoSEQ multiplex PCR. That table is the source of V, J and clone size, and D and trimming were worked out from the DNA. The sample carries about 140,000 clones, roughly three quarters recorded once. Germline V gene data show CDR1 as SEHNR and CDR2 as FQNEAQ (reference sequence). The CDR3 runs 17 residues. Unmatched junction bases numbered 10, after V lost 6 bases and J lost 0 bases. A single count supports this clone. Antigen specificity is unknown. Study-wide findings and caveats: It was in a later analysis that TCR association rates were seen to vary by HLA locus, highest for DRB1 and lowest for HLA-C. Sequencing probably produced one cluster of sequence variants that were highly shared. In the analysis, some V segments, TRBV6-2 and TRBV6-3 included, were excluded as indistinguishable.

The chain uses TRBV7-9 and TRBJ1-1; 10 nucleotides match TRBD1. The sequence was collected from a woman in her thirties in good health and CMV-seronegative. Sequenced input: PBMCs. CDR3 in DNA: TGTGCCAGCAGGCCGGGACAGGGGTCGTCCTTGAACACTGAAGCTTTCTTT. Residues: CASRPGQGSSLNTEAFF.